This paragraph covers one T cell receptor (beta chain) sequence. From RNA transcripts, TCR beta CDR3 regions were amplified. TCR CDR3 underwent first-round RT-PCR with the HTBI primer set. TCRdb re-called the multiplex PCR reads through MiXCR, storing one row per CDR3 protein. The sample consists of some 510,000 distinct CDR3 sequences, 20% of them appearing once. CDR3 length equals 16 residues. Germline CDR1 is KGHDR and CDR2 is SFDVKD. Trimming removed 3 bases at V and 1 base at J, with 12 bases between. Using 10 ml of fresh peripheral blood, PBMCs were prepared. This entry belongs to a study of T cells in Graves' hyperthyroidism and ophthalmopathy.

The chain uses TRBV24-1 and TRBJ1-5; D unclear. Sequences were obtained from blood. The receptor was derived from a man younger than 35 with Graves' hyperthyroidism. The CDR3 DNA reads TGTGCCACCAGTGATCCGGGGTCCGGGAGCAATCAGCCCCAGCATTTT. It encodes CATSDPGSGSNQPQHF.